The sample holds one count of the clone carrying this T cell receptor (beta chain). Its antigen remains unidentified. The TCR beta profiling, which covered VDJ combination and CDR3 sequence, was carried out using genomic DNA as the template. A single record per CDR3 protein comes from TCRdb applying MiXCR to the reads. The sample yields some 200,000 distinct CDR3 sequences, under 65% seen once. The data were obtained in a study of CD8+CD57+ T cells in acquired aplastic anemia. Study information: The DNA of sorted CD4+ and CD8+ cells averaged around 3.2 ug. Healthy donors had, on average, around 11 million reads for their CD4+ cells. Study results and caveats: Patients and controls shared 25 to 30 CD8+ CDR3 sequences, highly expressed in patients.

Trimming took 7 bases from V and 7 from J, leaving 13 bases between them. CDR1 is DFQATT and CDR2 is SNEGSKA in the germline V gene (reference sequence). The CDR3 totals 12 residues. The sequence was obtained from a human donor in good health. The sequencing sample was made of sorted CD4+, CD8+, or CD8+CD57+ T cells (not recorded which) from PBMCs. The V and J genes are TRBV20-1 and TRBJ1-4; D is uncertain. The CDR3, as DNA: TGCAGTGTCTCCCGAACGGGTGAAAAACTGTTTTTT. It is translated as CSVSRTGEKLFF.